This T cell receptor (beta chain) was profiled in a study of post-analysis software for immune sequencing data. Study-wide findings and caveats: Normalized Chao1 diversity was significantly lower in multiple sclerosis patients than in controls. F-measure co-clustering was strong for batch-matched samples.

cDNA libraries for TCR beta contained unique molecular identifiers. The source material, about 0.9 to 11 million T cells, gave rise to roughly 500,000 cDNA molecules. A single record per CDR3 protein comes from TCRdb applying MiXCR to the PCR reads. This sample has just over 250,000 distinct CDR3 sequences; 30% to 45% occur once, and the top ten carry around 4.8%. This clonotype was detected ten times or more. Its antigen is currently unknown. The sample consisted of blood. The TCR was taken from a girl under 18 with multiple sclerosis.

Written as DNA, the CDR3 is TGTGCCAGCAGTGACGGGACAGGGGGCACAGATACGCAGTATTTT. As protein: CASSDGTGGTDTQYF. This chain uses TRBV6-4 with TRBJ2-3; TRBD1 matches 10 bases. V was pared by 2 bases and J by 1 base, with 0 bases of the junction left unmatched. The CDR3 totals 15 residues. Germline values: CDR1 MRHNA, CDR2 SNTAGT.